This is a list of T cell receptor beta chains from one sample in a study of cytomegalovirus exposure and HLA in healthy donors. The table came from immunoSEQ multiplex PCR; TCRdb's copy has only in-frame clones and leaves some out. Seen here are roughly 150,000 clones, roughly 77% observed once, and the top ten hold less than 2%. The material sequenced was PBMCs. The receptors originated from a woman aged 18 to 35 in good health and CMV-seronegative. CDR3s include the opening cysteine and the closing phenylalanine or tryptophan. Each record gives: D gene, V gene, J gene, clone size, CDR3 protein, CDR3 DNA. A D gene is named only where the DNA matches it firmly. A clone size is listed for some rows: how often the clone was seen (once, few, many), or a class if it is expanded.

d_gene: TRBD1; v_gene: TRBV5-8; j_gene: TRBJ1-2; abundance: -; CDR3aa: CASSFQQGVYGYTF; CDR3nt: TGTGCCAGTAGCTTTCAGCAGGGGGTCTATGGCTACACCTTC
d_gene: -; v_gene: TRBV18; j_gene: TRBJ2-1; abundance: -; CDR3aa: CASSPGLANYNEQFF; CDR3nt: TGTGCCAGCTCACCTGGCCTAGCGAACTACAATGAGCAGTTCTTC
d_gene: -; v_gene: TRBV5-5; j_gene: TRBJ1-6; abundance: few; CDR3aa: CASKQATNSPLHF; CDR3nt: TGTGCCAGCAAACAGGCCACTAATTCACCCCTCCACTTT
d_gene: -; v_gene: TRBV11-2; j_gene: TRBJ2-7; abundance: few; CDR3aa: CASSLAGGNYEQYF; CDR3nt: TGTGCCAGCAGCTTAGCTGGGGGGAACTACGAGCAGTACTTC
d_gene: TRBD1; v_gene: TRBV7-3; j_gene: TRBJ2-1; abundance: -; CDR3aa: CASSLSPGTASNEQFF; CDR3nt: TGTGCCAGCAGCTTAAGCCCCGGGACAGCCTCCAATGAGCAGTTCTTC
d_gene: TRBD2; v_gene: TRBV7-9; j_gene: TRBJ2-3; abundance: -; CDR3aa: CASSFPSGTDTQYF; CDR3nt: TGTGCCAGCAGCTTCCCTAGCGGGACAGATACGCAGTATTTT
d_gene: -; v_gene: TRBV11-1; j_gene: TRBJ2-7; abundance: -; CDR3aa: CASSLNTGPYEQYF; CDR3nt: TGTGCCAGCAGCTTAAATACAGGGCCCTACGAGCAGTACTTC
d_gene: TRBD1; v_gene: TRBV15; j_gene: TRBJ1-1; abundance: -; CDR3aa: CATGWDSYTEAFF; CDR3nt: TGTGCCACCGGGTGGGACAGCTACACTGAAGCTTTCTTT
d_gene: -; v_gene: TRBV10-2; j_gene: TRBJ2-3; abundance: -; CDR3aa: CASSELRSTDTQYF; CDR3nt: TGCGCCAGCAGTGAGTTGAGGAGCACAGATACGCAGTATTTT
d_gene: -; v_gene: TRBV7-3; j_gene: TRBJ1-2; abundance: -; CDR3aa: CASSFRRGHGYTF; CDR3nt: TGTGCCAGCAGCTTTCGCAGGGGCCATGGCTACACCTTC
d_gene: -; v_gene: TRBV13; j_gene: TRBJ2-5; abundance: -; CDR3aa: CASSLVQGLQETQYF; CDR3nt: TGTGCCAGCAGCTTAGTTCAGGGCCTGCAAGAGACCCAGTACTTC
d_gene: TRBD1; v_gene: TRBV27; j_gene: TRBJ2-4; abundance: few; CDR3aa: CASRRQGAGDIQYF; CDR3nt: TGTGCCAGCAGGCGACAGGGGGCGGGGGACATTCAGTACTTC
d_gene: TRBD1; v_gene: TRBV6-6; j_gene: TRBJ1-1; abundance: -; CDR3aa: CASSAYRGDTEAFF; CDR3nt: TGTGCCAGCAGTGCTTACAGGGGGGACACTGAAGCTTTCTTT
d_gene: TRBD2; v_gene: TRBV11-1; j_gene: TRBJ2-3; abundance: -; CDR3aa: CASSLSGITDTQYF; CDR3nt: TGTGCCAGCAGCTTGAGCGGGATCACAGATACGCAGTATTTT
d_gene: -; v_gene: TRBV19; j_gene: TRBJ1-4; abundance: -; CDR3aa: CASSTIETVNEKLFF; CDR3nt: TGTGCCAGTAGTACGATAGAGACAGTTAATGAAAAACTGTTTTTT
d_gene: -; v_gene: TRBV27; j_gene: TRBJ2-7; abundance: -; CDR3aa: CASSPGGGYEQYF; CDR3nt: TGTGCCAGCAGTCCAGGGGGAGGCTACGAGCAGTACTTC
d_gene: TRBD1; v_gene: TRBV9; j_gene: TRBJ1-3; abundance: -; CDR3aa: CASSVERGRAGNTIYF; CDR3nt: TGTGCCAGCAGCGTTGAGAGGGGGCGAGCTGGAAACACCATATATTTT
d_gene: -; v_gene: TRBV9; j_gene: TRBJ2-5; abundance: -; CDR3aa: CASSVDGETQYF; CDR3nt: TGTGCCAGCAGCGTAGACGGAGAGACCCAGTACTTC
d_gene: TRBD2; v_gene: TRBV19; j_gene: TRBJ2-1; abundance: few; CDR3aa: CASSIVNLAGVYNEQFF; CDR3nt: TGTGCCAGTAGTATAGTGAACTTGGCGGGAGTTTACAATGAGCAGTTCTTC
d_gene: -; v_gene: TRBV7-3; j_gene: TRBJ1-4; abundance: -; CDR3aa: CASSLGAGNNEKLFF; CDR3nt: TGTGCCAGCAGCTTAGGGGCGGGGAATAATGAAAAACTGTTTTTT
d_gene: -; v_gene: TRBV6-5; j_gene: TRBJ1-6; abundance: -; CDR3aa: CASSYSWQNLNSPLHF; CDR3nt: TGTGCCAGCAGTTACTCGTGGCAGAATTTAAATTCACCCCTCCACTTT
d_gene: TRBD1; v_gene: TRBV7-3; j_gene: TRBJ2-2; abundance: -; CDR3aa: CASSPRRGRNTGELFF; CDR3nt: TGTGCCAGCAGCCCCCGCAGGGGGCGGAACACCGGGGAGCTGTTTTTT
d_gene: -; v_gene: TRBV6-1; j_gene: TRBJ1-2; abundance: -; CDR3aa: CASSEGQGPSTF; CDR3nt: TGTGCCAGCAGTGAAGGGCAGGGTCCCTCCACCTTC
d_gene: TRBD2; v_gene: TRBV9; j_gene: TRBJ2-1; abundance: -; CDR3aa: CASSPPGTSIPNEQFF; CDR3nt: TGTGCCAGCAGCCCTCCGGGGACTAGCATCCCAAATGAGCAGTTCTTC
d_gene: TRBD2; v_gene: TRBV19; j_gene: TRBJ2-5; abundance: -; CDR3aa: CASSMRREGRQETQYF; CDR3nt: TGTGCCAGTAGTATGCGGCGGGAGGGCCGTCAAGAGACCCAGTACTTC
d_gene: TRBD1; v_gene: TRBV5-4; j_gene: TRBJ2-3; abundance: -; CDR3aa: CASSLQLGGIGTDTQYF; CDR3nt: TGTGCCAGCAGCTTGCAACTAGGGGGCATCGGCACAGATACGCAGTATTTT
d_gene: -; v_gene: TRBV18; j_gene: TRBJ2-7; abundance: -; CDR3aa: CASSPKAGPYEQYF; CDR3nt: TGTGCCAGCTCACCAAAGGCAGGGCCCTACGAGCAGTACTTC
d_gene: TRBD1; v_gene: TRBV29-1; j_gene: TRBJ1-1; abundance: -; CDR3aa: CSATTGYNTEAFF; CDR3nt: TGCAGCGCTACGACAGGGTATAACACTGAAGCTTTCTTT
d_gene: -; v_gene: TRBV6-1; j_gene: TRBJ1-4; abundance: -; CDR3aa: CASSESAGWNEKLFF; CDR3nt: TGTGCCAGCAGTGAATCTGCAGGGTGGAATGAAAAACTGTTTTTT
d_gene: -; v_gene: TRBV4-1; j_gene: TRBJ1-1; abundance: -; CDR3aa: CASSQGSGGHSEAFF; CDR3nt: TGCGCCAGCAGCCAAGGGTCGGGGGGGCATAGTGAAGCTTTCTTT
d_gene: -; v_gene: TRBV6-1; j_gene: TRBJ1-2; abundance: -; CDR3aa: CASSIPGTHYGYTF; CDR3nt: TGTGCCAGCAGTATCCCCGGGACACACTATGGCTACACCTTC
d_gene: -; v_gene: TRBV5-1; j_gene: TRBJ2-7; abundance: -; CDR3aa: CASSFVHRDNEQYF; CDR3nt: TGCGCCAGCAGCTTTGTTCATCGGGATAACGAGCAGTACTTC
d_gene: TRBD1; v_gene: TRBV6-1; j_gene: TRBJ1-5; abundance: few; CDR3aa: CASSLDRGNQPQHF; CDR3nt: TGTGCCAGCAGTTTAGACAGGGGCAATCAGCCCCAGCATTTT
d_gene: -; v_gene: TRBV19; j_gene: TRBJ2-1; abundance: -; CDR3aa: CASSIDPSSYNEQFF; CDR3nt: TGTGCCAGTAGTATAGACCCTAGCTCCTACAATGAGCAGTTCTTC
d_gene: -; v_gene: TRBV20-1; j_gene: TRBJ1-1; abundance: -; CDR3aa: CSAHRVTEAFF; CDR3nt: TGCAGTGCTCACAGGGTGACTGAAGCTTTCTTT
d_gene: -; v_gene: TRBV5-1; j_gene: TRBJ1-1; abundance: few; CDR3aa: CASSLAGQNTEAFF; CDR3nt: TGCGCCAGCAGCTTGGCTGGCCAGAACACTGAAGCTTTCTTT
d_gene: -; v_gene: TRBV27; j_gene: TRBJ1-3; abundance: -; CDR3aa: CASRPSWGGFSGNTIYF; CDR3nt: TGTGCCAGCAGACCCTCGTGGGGGGGTTTTTCTGGAAACACCATATATTTT
d_gene: -; v_gene: TRBV2; j_gene: TRBJ2-7; abundance: -; CDR3aa: CASRAPSEQYF; CDR3nt: TGTGCCAGCAGGGCCCCCAGCGAGCAGTACTTC
d_gene: TRBD1; v_gene: TRBV9; j_gene: TRBJ1-2; abundance: -; CDR3aa: CASSVDGDSGTGPANYGYTF; CDR3nt: TGTGCCAGCAGCGTAGATGGGGACTCCGGGACAGGACCAGCTAACTATGGCTACACCTTC